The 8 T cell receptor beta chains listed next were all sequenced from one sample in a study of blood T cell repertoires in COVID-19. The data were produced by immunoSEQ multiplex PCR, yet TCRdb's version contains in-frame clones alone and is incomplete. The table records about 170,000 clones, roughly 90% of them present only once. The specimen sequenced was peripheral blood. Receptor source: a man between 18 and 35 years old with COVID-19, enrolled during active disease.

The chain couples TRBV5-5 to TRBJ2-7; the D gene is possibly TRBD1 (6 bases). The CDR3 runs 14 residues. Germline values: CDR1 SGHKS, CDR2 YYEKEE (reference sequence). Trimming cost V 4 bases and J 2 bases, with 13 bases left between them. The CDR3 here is CASSTRGKTYEQYF. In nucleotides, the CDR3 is TGTGCCAGCAGCACCAGGGGCAAAACCTACGAGCAGTACTTC.

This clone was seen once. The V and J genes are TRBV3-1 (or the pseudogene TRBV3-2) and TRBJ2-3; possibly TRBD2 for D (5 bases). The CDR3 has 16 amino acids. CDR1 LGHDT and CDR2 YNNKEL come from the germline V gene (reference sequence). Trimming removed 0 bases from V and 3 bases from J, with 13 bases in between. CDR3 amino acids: CASSQEPRSGTDTQYF. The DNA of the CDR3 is TGTGCCAGCAGCCAAGAACCTCGGTCGGGAACAGATACGCAGTATTTT.

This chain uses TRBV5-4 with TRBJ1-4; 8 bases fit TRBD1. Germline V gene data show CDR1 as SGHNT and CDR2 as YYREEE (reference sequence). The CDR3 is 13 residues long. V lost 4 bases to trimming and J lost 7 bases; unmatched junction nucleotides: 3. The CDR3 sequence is CASSVDRVEKLFF. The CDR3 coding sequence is TGTGCCAGCAGCGTGGACAGGGTTGAAAAACTGTTTTTT.

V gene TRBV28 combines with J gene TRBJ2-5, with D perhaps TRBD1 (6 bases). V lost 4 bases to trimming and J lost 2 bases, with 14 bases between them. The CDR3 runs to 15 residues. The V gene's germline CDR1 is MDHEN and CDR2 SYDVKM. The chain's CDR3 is CASSSPPTGQETQYF. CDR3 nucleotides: TGTGCCAGCAGTTCCCCCCCTACAGGGCAAGAGACCCAGTACTTC.

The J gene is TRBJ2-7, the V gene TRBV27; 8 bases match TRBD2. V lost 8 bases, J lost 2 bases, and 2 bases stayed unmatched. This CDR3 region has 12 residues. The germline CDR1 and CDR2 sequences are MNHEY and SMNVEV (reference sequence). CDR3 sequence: CASSGGPYEQYF. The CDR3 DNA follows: TGTGCCAGCTCGGGGGGGCCCTACGAGCAGTACTTC.

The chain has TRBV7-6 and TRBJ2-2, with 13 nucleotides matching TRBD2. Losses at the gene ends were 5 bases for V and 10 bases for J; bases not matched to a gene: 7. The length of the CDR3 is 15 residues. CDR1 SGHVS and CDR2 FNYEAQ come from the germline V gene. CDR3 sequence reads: CASSNGLAGVEELFF. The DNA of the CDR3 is TGTGCCAGCAGCAATGGACTAGCGGGAGTAGAGGAGCTGTTTTTT.

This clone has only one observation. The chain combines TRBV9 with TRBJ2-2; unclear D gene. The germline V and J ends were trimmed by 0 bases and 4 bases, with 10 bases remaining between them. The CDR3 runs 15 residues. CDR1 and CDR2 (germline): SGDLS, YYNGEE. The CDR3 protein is CASSVGSVPTGELFF. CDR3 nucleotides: TGTGCCAGCAGCGTAGGTTCAGTCCCCACCGGGGAGCTGTTTTTT.

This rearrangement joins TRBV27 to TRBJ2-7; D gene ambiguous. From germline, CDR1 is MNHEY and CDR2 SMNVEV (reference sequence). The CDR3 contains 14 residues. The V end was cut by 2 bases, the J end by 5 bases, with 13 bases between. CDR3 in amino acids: CASSLVPAYDEQYF. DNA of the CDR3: TGTGCCAGCAGTTTAGTACCCGCGTACGACGAGCAGTACTTC.